These T cell receptor beta chains were read from a single sample in a study of PD-1 blockade in classical Hodgkin lymphoma. Using immunoSEQ multiplex PCR, the repertoire was profiled, and TCRdb retains in-frame clones only, with some absent. The sample includes 15,000 to 20,000 clones, about four fifths of them seen just once. This material consisted of peripheral blood mononuclear cells (PBMCs), taken before the second cycle of nivolumab. The receptor set was obtained from a human donor with classical Hodgkin lymphoma. CDR3s include the opening cysteine and the closing phenylalanine or tryptophan. Each record gives: V gene, clone size, D gene, J gene, CDR3 DNA, CDR3 protein. D genes are given only for firm matches. Part of the rows lack a size; the others show once, few, many or a class for expanded clones.

v_gene: TRBV5-4; abundance: NA; d_gene: TRBD1; j_gene: TRBJ2-2; CDR3nt: TGTGCCAGCAGCCGGGGAGCCGGGACAGGGAACACCGGGGAGCTGTTTTTT; CDR3aa: CASSRGAGTGNTGELFF
v_gene: TRBV4-1; abundance: NA; d_gene: NA; j_gene: TRBJ1-4; CDR3nt: TGCGCCAGCAGCCAACCGGGACGTTATGAAAAACTGTTTTTT; CDR3aa: CASSQPGRYEKLFF
v_gene: TRBV5-1; abundance: NA; d_gene: TRBD1; j_gene: TRBJ1-2; CDR3nt: TGCGCCAGCAGCCGGGGGACAGGGTCTAACTATGGCTACACCTTC; CDR3aa: CASSRGTGSNYGYTF
v_gene: TRBV20-1; abundance: NA; d_gene: NA; j_gene: TRBJ2-7; CDR3nt: TGCAGTGCTATAGACAGCGAGCAGTACTTC; CDR3aa: CSAIDSEQYF
v_gene: TRBV4-1; abundance: NA; d_gene: NA; j_gene: TRBJ1-4; CDR3nt: TGCGCCAGCAGCCAAGGGACAGCCTTTGCCACTAATGAAAAACTGTTTTTT; CDR3aa: CASSQGTAFATNEKLFF
v_gene: TRBV7-2; abundance: NA; d_gene: NA; j_gene: TRBJ1-2; CDR3nt: TGTGCCAGCAGCGGGCGGAACAGGGAGGGGTATGGCTACACCTTC; CDR3aa: CASSGRNREGYGYTF
v_gene: TRBV11-3; abundance: NA; d_gene: NA; j_gene: TRBJ2-7; CDR3nt: TGTGCCAGCAGCTTTGGAACGGCCAACGAGCAGTACTTC; CDR3aa: CASSFGTANEQYF
v_gene: TRBV10-3; abundance: NA; d_gene: TRBD1; j_gene: TRBJ2-3; CDR3nt: TGTGCCATCAGTGAGGACAGGGGGCCGGCAGATACGCAGTATTTT; CDR3aa: CAISEDRGPADTQYF
v_gene: TRBV9; abundance: NA; d_gene: NA; j_gene: TRBJ2-7; CDR3nt: TGTGCCAGCACCCCCGGGGAGTCCCCACTCTACGAGCAGTACTTC; CDR3aa: CASTPGESPLYEQYF
v_gene: TRBV5-1; abundance: NA; d_gene: TRBD2; j_gene: TRBJ2-3; CDR3nt: TGCGCCAGCAGCTTGAACCGCGGGGGGGCAGATACGCAGTATTTT; CDR3aa: CASSLNRGGADTQYF
v_gene: TRBV25-1; abundance: NA; d_gene: TRBD1; j_gene: TRBJ2-7; CDR3nt: TGTGCCAGCAGGCCGACAGGGTCCTACGAGCAGTACTTC; CDR3aa: CASRPTGSYEQYF
v_gene: TRBV7-8; abundance: medium-sized; d_gene: TRBD1; j_gene: TRBJ2-3; CDR3nt: TGTGCCAGCAGTAAAAACAGGGGGCCGTCAGATACGCAGTATTTT; CDR3aa: CASSKNRGPSDTQYF
v_gene: TRBV4-2; abundance: NA; d_gene: TRBD2; j_gene: TRBJ2-5; CDR3nt: TGTGCCAGCAGCCAACAAGCGGGGGGGTTACAAGAGACCCAGTACTTC; CDR3aa: CASSQQAGGLQETQYF
v_gene: TRBV19; abundance: NA; d_gene: NA; j_gene: TRBJ1-1; CDR3nt: TGTGCCAGTAGTTTCCAGGAGCCTAACTTGAACACTGAAGCTTTCTTT; CDR3aa: CASSFQEPNLNTEAFF
v_gene: TRBV27; abundance: few; d_gene: NA; j_gene: TRBJ2-7; CDR3nt: TGTGCCAGCAGTACGAGCTCCTACGAGCAGTACTTC; CDR3aa: CASSTSSYEQYF
v_gene: TRBV15; abundance: NA; d_gene: NA; j_gene: TRBJ1-1; CDR3nt: TGTGCCACCAGCAGAGAGGTTGGCAGGGCTGAAGCTTTCTTT; CDR3aa: CATSREVGRAEAFF
v_gene: TRBV2; abundance: once; d_gene: NA; j_gene: TRBJ2-5; CDR3nt: TGTGCCAGCAGTCCGAAAGAGACCCAGTACTTC; CDR3aa: CASSPKETQYF
v_gene: TRBV28; abundance: NA; d_gene: NA; j_gene: TRBJ1-5; CDR3nt: TGTGCCAGCAGTTTCCAGCGAAATCAGCCCCAGCATTTT; CDR3aa: CASSFQRNQPQHF
v_gene: TRBV27; abundance: NA; d_gene: NA; j_gene: TRBJ1-2; CDR3nt: TGTGCCAGCAGTTTTACGGGGGTCTATGGCTACACCTTC; CDR3aa: CASSFTGVYGYTF
v_gene: TRBV19; abundance: NA; d_gene: NA; j_gene: TRBJ1-1; CDR3nt: TGTGCCAGTAGCCGTAGTTTATCGAACACTGAAGCTTTCTTT; CDR3aa: CASSRSLSNTEAFF
v_gene: TRBV7-2; abundance: NA; d_gene: NA; j_gene: TRBJ1-3; CDR3nt: TGTGCCAGCAGACAACAGGGCTCTGGAAACACCATATATTTT; CDR3aa: CASRQQGSGNTIYF
v_gene: TRBV2; abundance: NA; d_gene: TRBD2; j_gene: TRBJ2-3; CDR3nt: TGTGCCAGCGTAGCGGGGCGCACAGATACGCAGTATTTT; CDR3aa: CASVAGRTDTQYF
v_gene: TRBV21-1; abundance: NA; d_gene: NA; j_gene: TRBJ2-3; CDR3nt: TGTGCCAGCAGCCTTAGATGGTGCAGCACAGATACGCAGTATTTT; CDR3aa: CASSLRWCSTDTQYF
v_gene: TRBV19; abundance: NA; d_gene: TRBD1; j_gene: TRBJ1-1; CDR3nt: TGTGCCAGTAGAAAACGGACAGGGGTTTGGTCGAACACTGAAGCTTTCTTT; CDR3aa: CASRKRTGVWSNTEAFF
v_gene: TRBV6-1; abundance: few; d_gene: NA; j_gene: TRBJ1-2; CDR3nt: TGTGCCAGCAGTGAAGCTGGGGGTTATGGCTACACCTTC; CDR3aa: CASSEAGGYGYTF
v_gene: TRBV19; abundance: NA; d_gene: TRBD1; j_gene: TRBJ1-1; CDR3nt: TGTGCCAGTAGACCACAGGGGACTGAAGCTTTCTTT; CDR3aa: CASRPQGTEAFF
v_gene: TRBV14; abundance: NA; d_gene: NA; j_gene: TRBJ1-2; CDR3nt: TGTGCCAGCAGCCAAGGGATGGGGAGTGCTAACTATGGCTACACCTTC; CDR3aa: CASSQGMGSANYGYTF
v_gene: TRBV30; abundance: once; d_gene: NA; j_gene: TRBJ2-3; CDR3nt: TGTGCCTCCAAAGCGGGTGGGGGAGATACGCAGTATTTT; CDR3aa: CASKAGGGDTQYF
v_gene: TRBV7-2; abundance: NA; d_gene: NA; j_gene: TRBJ2-5; CDR3nt: TGTGCCAGCAGCTTGTTCGGGCCGAAACAAGAGACCCAGTACTTC; CDR3aa: CASSLFGPKQETQYF
v_gene: TRBV6-5; abundance: NA; d_gene: NA; j_gene: TRBJ1-1; CDR3nt: TGTGCCAGCAGTTCATACGGCACTGAAGCTTTCTTT; CDR3aa: CASSSYGTEAFF
v_gene: TRBV11-2; abundance: once; d_gene: NA; j_gene: TRBJ1-6; CDR3nt: TGTGCCAGCAGCTTAGGGGCAAATTCAGGTTCACCCCTCCACTTT; CDR3aa: CASSLGANSGSPLHF
v_gene: TRBV7-2; abundance: NA; d_gene: TRBD2; j_gene: TRBJ2-1; CDR3nt: TGTGCCAGCAGCTTGGGACTAGCGGGGAACAATGAGCAGTTCTTC; CDR3aa: CASSLGLAGNNEQFF
v_gene: TRBV18; abundance: once; d_gene: TRBD2; j_gene: TRBJ2-1; CDR3nt: TGTGCCAGCTCACCGTTGAGCGGGACCCCCACAACTGGTGAGCAGTTCTTC; CDR3aa: CASSPLSGTPTTGEQFF
v_gene: TRBV7-9; abundance: NA; d_gene: TRBD1; j_gene: TRBJ2-7; CDR3nt: TGTGCCAGCAGCTCAACAGGGGGCGTAGGGGAGCAGTACTTC; CDR3aa: CASSSTGGVGEQYF
v_gene: TRBV4-2; abundance: NA; d_gene: NA; j_gene: TRBJ1-4; CDR3nt: TGTGCCAGCAGCCAAGGGGAGGGAGGGGTTTACGAAAAACTGTTTTTT; CDR3aa: CASSQGEGGVYEKLFF
v_gene: TRBV9; abundance: NA; d_gene: NA; j_gene: TRBJ2-4; CDR3nt: TGTGCCAGCAGCGTAGGCGGCAGGGACGAGGGAAACATTCAGTACTTC; CDR3aa: CASSVGGRDEGNIQYF
v_gene: TRBV5-1; abundance: NA; d_gene: NA; j_gene: TRBJ1-3; CDR3nt: TGCGCCAGCAGCTTGGGGTCCGGGGCCAGAAACACCATATATTTT; CDR3aa: CASSLGSGARNTIYF
v_gene: TRBV19; abundance: NA; d_gene: NA; j_gene: TRBJ1-5; CDR3nt: TGTGCCAGTAGTATAGGACAGCCCCAGCATTTT; CDR3aa: CASSIGQPQHF
v_gene: TRBV10-3; abundance: NA; d_gene: NA; j_gene: TRBJ2-1; CDR3nt: TGTGCCATCAGTTCCCTGGCGGAAGAGCAGTTCTTC; CDR3aa: CAISSLAEEQFF
v_gene: TRBV11-3; abundance: NA; d_gene: NA; j_gene: TRBJ2-1; CDR3nt: TGTGCCAGCAGCCGCGACGGGACGGGTAGCGGTGAGCAGTTCTTC; CDR3aa: CASSRDGTGSGEQFF
v_gene: TRBV5-1; abundance: NA; d_gene: TRBD1; j_gene: TRBJ2-7; CDR3nt: TGCGCCAGCAGCTCCCGGGACAGGGTCACCTCCTACGAGCAGTACTTC; CDR3aa: CASSSRDRVTSYEQYF
v_gene: TRBV4-1; abundance: NA; d_gene: TRBD2; j_gene: TRBJ2-2; CDR3nt: TGCGCCAGCAGCCAAGGGGTTAGCGGGGGTTTAGCCGGGGAGCTGTTTTTT; CDR3aa: CASSQGVSGGLAGELFF
v_gene: TRBV5-4; abundance: NA; d_gene: NA; j_gene: TRBJ2-7; CDR3nt: TGTGCCAGCGGCGACCTAAGCTCCTACGAGCAGTACTTC; CDR3aa: CASGDLSSYEQYF
v_gene: TRBV7-9; abundance: NA; d_gene: NA; j_gene: TRBJ1-2; CDR3nt: TGTGCCAGCAGCCCAACCCTGCGGGGCGAAAACTACACCTTC; CDR3aa: CASSPTLRGENYTF
v_gene: TRBV6-4; abundance: once; d_gene: NA; j_gene: TRBJ1-1; CDR3nt: TGTGCCAGCAGTCGTTACATGAACACTGAAGCTTTCTTT; CDR3aa: CASSRYMNTEAFF
v_gene: TRBV7-9; abundance: NA; d_gene: NA; j_gene: TRBJ2-7; CDR3nt: TGTGCCAGCAGCTCCTGGGGGGTCTACGAGCAGTACTTC; CDR3aa: CASSSWGVYEQYF
v_gene: TRBV5-4; abundance: few; d_gene: NA; j_gene: TRBJ1-6; CDR3nt: TGTGCCAGCAGCTTGGACAGTTCACCCCTCCACTTT; CDR3aa: CASSLDSSPLHF
v_gene: TRBV30; abundance: NA; d_gene: NA; j_gene: TRBJ2-4; CDR3nt: TGTGCCTGGTCAGGGGGCGCGGGGGAAAACATTCAGTACTTC; CDR3aa: CAWSGGAGENIQYF
v_gene: TRBV5-3; abundance: NA; d_gene: NA; j_gene: TRBJ2-7; CDR3nt: TGTGCCAGAAGCCCTACTTACGCCCACTCCTACGAGCAGTACTTC; CDR3aa: CARSPTYAHSYEQYF